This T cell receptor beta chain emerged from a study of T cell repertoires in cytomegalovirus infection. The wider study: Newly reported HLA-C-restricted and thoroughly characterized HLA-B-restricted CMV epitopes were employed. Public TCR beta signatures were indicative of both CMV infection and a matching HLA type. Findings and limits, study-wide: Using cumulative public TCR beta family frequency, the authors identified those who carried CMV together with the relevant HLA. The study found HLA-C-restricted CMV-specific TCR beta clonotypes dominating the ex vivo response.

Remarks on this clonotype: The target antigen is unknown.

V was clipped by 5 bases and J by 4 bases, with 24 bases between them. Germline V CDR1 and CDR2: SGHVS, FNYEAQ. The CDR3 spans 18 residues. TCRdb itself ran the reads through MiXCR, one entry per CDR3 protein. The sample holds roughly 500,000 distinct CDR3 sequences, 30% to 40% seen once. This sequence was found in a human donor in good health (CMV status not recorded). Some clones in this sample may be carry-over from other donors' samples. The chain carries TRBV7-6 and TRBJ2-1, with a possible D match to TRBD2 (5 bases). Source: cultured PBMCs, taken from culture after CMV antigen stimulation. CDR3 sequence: CASSHPSRSDEQYNEQFF. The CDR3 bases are TGTGCCAGCAGCCACCCTAGCCGAAGTGATGAACAATACAATGAGCAGTTCTTC.